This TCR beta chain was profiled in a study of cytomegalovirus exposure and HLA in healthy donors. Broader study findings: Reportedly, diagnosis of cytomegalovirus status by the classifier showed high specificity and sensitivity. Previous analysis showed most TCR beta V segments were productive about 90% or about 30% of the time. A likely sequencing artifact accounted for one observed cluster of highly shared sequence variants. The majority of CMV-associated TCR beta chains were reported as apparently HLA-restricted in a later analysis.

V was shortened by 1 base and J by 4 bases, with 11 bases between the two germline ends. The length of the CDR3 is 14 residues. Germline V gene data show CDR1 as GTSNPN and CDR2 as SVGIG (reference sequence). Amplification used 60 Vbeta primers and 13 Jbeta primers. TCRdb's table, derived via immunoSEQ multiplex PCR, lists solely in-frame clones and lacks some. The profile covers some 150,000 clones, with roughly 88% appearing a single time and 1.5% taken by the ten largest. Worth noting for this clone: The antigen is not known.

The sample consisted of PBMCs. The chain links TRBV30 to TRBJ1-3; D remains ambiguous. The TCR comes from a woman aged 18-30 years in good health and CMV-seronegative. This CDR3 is CAWSGITSGNTIYF. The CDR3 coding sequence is TGTGCCTGGAGTGGCATCACTTCGGGAAACACCATATATTTT.